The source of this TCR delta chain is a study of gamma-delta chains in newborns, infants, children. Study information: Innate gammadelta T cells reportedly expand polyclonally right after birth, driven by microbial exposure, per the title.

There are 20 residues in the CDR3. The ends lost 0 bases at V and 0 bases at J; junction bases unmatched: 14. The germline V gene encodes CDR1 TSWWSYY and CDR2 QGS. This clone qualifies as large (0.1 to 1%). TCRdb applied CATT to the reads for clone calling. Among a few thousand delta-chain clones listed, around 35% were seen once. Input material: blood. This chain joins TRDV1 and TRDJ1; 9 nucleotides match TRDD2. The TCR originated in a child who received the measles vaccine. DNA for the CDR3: TGTGCTCTTGGGGAACTTCCTTCCTACTTAAGATACGGTTACACCGATAAACTCATCTTT. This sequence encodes CALGELPSYLRYGYTDKLIF.